The next 17 T cell receptor beta chains were all read from a single sample in a study of shared clonotypes between healthy human individuals. Method: immunoSEQ multiplex PCR; TCRdb's copy keeps in-frame clones and lacks some. The data show about 120,000 clones, with around two thirds seen just once and 20% to 25% held by the top ten. The sample was memory CD8+ T cells sorted from blood. Subset noted: CD45RO+ cells pooled with CCR7-negative TemRA cells. These receptors came from a woman younger than 45 in good health.

The rearrangement joins TRBV10-1 to TRBJ2-1; 9 positions match TRBD2. CDR1 is WNHNN and CDR2 is SYGVQD in the germline V gene (reference sequence). V lost 2 bases, J lost 7 bases, and 6 bases stayed unmatched. This CDR3 is built from 15 residues. The CDR3 DNA sequence: TGCGCCAGCAGTGAGAACCTAGCGGGACTTAATGAGCAGTTCTTC. Translating it yields CASSENLAGLNEQFF.

This clone was detected only once. V gene TRBV7-5 combines with J gene TRBJ2-5; TRBD2 is taken as the D call from the table, unchecked against the DNA. TRBV7-5 is deemed a pseudogene. The CDR3 has 14 amino acids. The CDR3 bases are TGTGCCAGCAGCTCCAGAAGCGGCCTGGAGACCCAGTACTTC. As protein: CASSSRSGLETQYF.

The genes are TRBV25-1 and TRBJ1-5; the D gene is possibly TRBD1 (6 bases). Per the germline V gene, CDR1 is MGHDK and CDR2 is SYGVNS. The CDR3 covers 14 residues. Trimming removed 2 bases from V and 1 base from J, with 6 bases in between. The CDR3 sequence: CASSEGGSNQPQHF. The CDR3 bases are TGTGCCAGCAGTGAAGGGGGCAGCAATCAGCCCCAGCATTTT. The full variable domain, rest sourced from reference TRBV25-1 and TRBJ1-5, is EADIYQTPRYLVIGTGKKITLECSQTMGHDKMYWYQQDPGMELHLIHYSYGVNSTEKGDLSSESTVSRIRTEHFPLTLESARPSHTSQYLCASSEGGSNQPQHFGDGTRLSIL.

The chain carries TRBV5-4 and TRBJ2-7, with a tentative D call TRBD1 (7 bases). Germline CDR1 SGHNT, CDR2 YYREEE (reference sequence). With 5 bases removed from V and 3 bases from J, the gap between germline ends came to 15 bases. The CDR3 runs to 14 residues. The CDR3 DNA reads as TGTGCCAGCAGGGCGGCGGGACAGAACTACGAGCAGTACTTC. It is translated as CASRAAGQNYEQYF.

J is TRBJ1-5 and V is TRBV7-8; D is perhaps TRBD1 (5 bases). CDR1 and CDR2 (germline): SGHVS, FQNEAQ. V shed 5 bases and J shed 4 bases, with 21 bases lying between them. This CDR3 contains 17 residues. CDR3 DNA: TGTGCCAGCAGCCTCTACGGGGCCTCAGCCCCAAATCAGCCCCAGCATTTT. Its protein is CASSLYGASAPNQPQHF.

The CDR3: CASSPGLDSGANVLTF. CDR3 coding DNA: TGTGCCAGCAGCCCCGGACTGGACTCTGGGGCCAACGTCCTGACTTTC. The chain is built from TRBV4-2 and TRBJ2-6; D may be TRBD2 (5 bases). V lost 4 bases to trimming and J lost 0 bases, with 10 bases between them. Germline CDR1 and CDR2: LGHNA and YNFKEQ. The CDR3 runs to 16 residues.

The chain joins TRBV5-4 to TRBJ2-1; 12 bases are shared with TRBD1. Germline assignment: CDR1 SGHNT and CDR2 YYREEE (reference sequence). Trimming removed 3 bases from V and 0 bases from J; junction bases left unmatched: 4. The CDR3 spans 17 residues. Here the CDR3 reads CASSYGTGGDSYNEQFF. The CDR3 bases are TGTGCCAGCAGCTACGGGACAGGGGGCGACTCCTACAATGAGCAGTTCTTC.

This clone was seen only once. The V and J genes are TRBV14 and TRBJ1-4; D perhaps matches TRBD1 (5 bases). V was trimmed by 4 bases and J by 8 bases, leaving 23 bases between them. The CDR3 spans 17 residues. The germline gives CDR1 SGHDN, CDR2 FVKESK. The CDR3 coding sequence is TGTGCCAGCAGCCCCCTCGATAACGGCCGTGGGGGAGAAAAACTGTTTTTT. Its translation: CASSPLDNGRGGEKLFF.

The gene calls are TRBV4-1 and TRBJ1-4; D gene ambiguous. The CDR3 runs 16 residues. Germline CDR1 is MGHRA and CDR2 is YSYEKL. Trimming stripped 0 bases from V and 10 bases from J, with 18 bases between. CDR3 protein: CASSQDTRYGLGKLFF. The DNA of the CDR3 is TGCGCCAGCAGCCAAGATACGAGGTACGGTTTAGGAAAACTGTTTTTT.

A few counts support this clone. The CDR3 loop is CASSSLGGGADGYTF. The CDR3 nucleotides are TGTGCCAGCAGTTCCCTAGGCGGGGGCGCCGATGGCTACACCTTC. The rearrangement joins TRBV6-7 to TRBJ1-2, with D possibly TRBD1 on 6 matching bases. TRBV6-7 is marked as an open reading frame, function uncertain. CDR3 length: 15 amino acids. Between the trimmed V and J ends, which lost 4 bases and 6 bases, there was a span of 18 bases.

This clone was observed at least ten times. The rearrangement links TRBV30 to TRBJ1-1; 8 bases align to TRBD1. The V gene end was trimmed by 4 bases and the J gene end by 4 bases; junction bases not matched to a gene: 5. This CDR3 contains 13 residues. Germline V CDR1 and CDR2: GTSNPN, SVGIG (reference sequence). The DNA for the CDR3 is TGTGCCTGGAACCAGGGGGCAATCACTGAAGCTTTCTTT. Translation gives CAWNQGAITEAFF.

This rearrangement joins TRBV10-2 to TRBJ2-2, with 9 positions matching TRBD1. V was pared by 2 bases and J by 1 base, with 2 bases of the junction left unmatched. The CDR3 has 16 amino acids. Germline V lookup: CDR1 WSHSY, CDR2 SAAADI. CDR3 protein: CASSETDRGNTGELFF. DNA for the CDR3: TGCGCCAGCAGTGAGACGGACAGGGGGAACACCGGGGAGCTGTTTTTT.

This rearrangement joins TRBV7-9 to TRBJ2-5; 8 nucleotides align to TRBD1. CDR1 is SEHNR, CDR2 FQNEAQ, per germline (reference sequence). This CDR3 is built from 16 residues. J lost 3 bases, V lost 4 bases, and 10 bases had no gene match. The CDR3 DNA follows: TGTGCCAGCAGCTCCCTGTCCAGGGGGCGTAAAGAGACCCAGTACTTC. Translated: CASSSLSRGRKETQYF. The full variable domain, its missing parts supplied by reference TRBV7-9 and TRBJ2-5, is DTGVSQNPRHKITKRGQNVTFRCDPISEHNRLYWYRQTLGQGPEFLTYFQNEAQLEKSRLLSDRFSAERPKGSFSTLEIQRTEQGDSAMYLCASSSLSRGRKETQYFGPGTRLLVL.

The V call is TRBV25-1, the J call TRBJ1-1; D uncertain. There are 11 residues in the CDR3. CDR1 is MGHDK and CDR2 is SYGVNS in the germline V gene. V shed 5 bases and J shed 3 bases, with 4 bases lying between them. The CDR3 bases are TGTGCCAGCAGTTTGGACACTGAAGCTTTCTTT. Amino acids: CASSLDTEAFF.

V usage is TRBV27 and J usage is TRBJ2-7, with D perhaps matching TRBD1 or TRBD2 (5 bases each). The CDR3 sequence is 14 residues long. Germline values: CDR1 MNHEY, CDR2 SMNVEV (reference sequence). Trimming cost V 5 bases and J 3 bases, with 14 bases left between them. DNA for the CDR3: TGTGCCAGCAGTGTGAGGGGCCCCAACTACGAGCAGTACTTC. Translation gives CASSVRGPNYEQYF.

The rearrangement joins TRBV2 to TRBJ1-3, with D tentatively TRBD1 (6 bases). Deletions cut 4 bases from V and 2 bases from J, with 9 bases between. The CDR3 length is 14 residues. Germline assignment: CDR1 SNHLY and CDR2 FYNNEI. CDR3 DNA sequence: TGTGCCAGCAGTGTCGGGACAACTGGAAACACCATATATTTT. Encoded protein: CASSVGTTGNTIYF.

The chain employs TRBV2 and TRBJ2-1, with TRBD1 identical over 9 bases. V shed 6 bases, J shed 9 bases, and the junction held 6 bases outside the gene matches. The CDR3 runs 13 residues. Germline CDR1 and CDR2: SNHLY and FYNNEI. Here the CDR3 reads CASRLQGAGEQFF. For the CDR3, the DNA is TGTGCCAGCAGACTACAGGGGGCAGGTGAGCAGTTCTTC.